This T cell receptor beta chain was retrieved from a study of T-cell reconstitution after alpha-beta-depleted transplantation in children. The TCRbeta library was prepared with unique molecular identifiers. TCRdb reprocessed the PCR reads with MiXCR, giving one entry per CDR3 protein. The profile shows around 200,000 distinct CDR3 sequences, around 9.5% of them singletons. In this sample, this clonotype turned up many times. V shed 4 bases and J 0 bases; nucleotides not matched to a gene: 9. The CDR3 extends over 18 amino acids. The germline gives CDR1 MNHEY, CDR2 SMNVEV (reference sequence). The TCR comes from a human donor who donated a stem cell graft to a child with acute lymphoblastic leukemia. This specimen consisted of PBMCs from the stem cell graft donor, obtained from the stem cell graft. This sequence joins TRBV27 and TRBJ2-3, with 11 bases aligning to TRBD2. The CDR3 loop reads CASSSRLAGLPSTDTQYF. The CDR3 DNA sequence: TGTGCCAGCAGTTCCCGACTAGCGGGGCTCCCTAGCACAGATACGCAGTATTTT.